These 23 T cell receptor beta chains originate from one sample sequenced in a study of blood T cell repertoires in COVID-19. This table comes from immunoSEQ multiplex PCR, and its TCRdb copy is limited to in-frame clones, with some not included. The sample includes approximately 290,000 clones, about four fifths of them seen just once. Sequencing used peripheral blood. Receptor source: a person aged 65-85 years with COVID-19, enrolled during active disease.

The rearrangement uses TRBV21-1 and TRBJ1-5. TRBV21-1 has pseudogene status. The CDR3 is made up of 19 amino acids. The CDR3: CASSKLRPAISTLPEPQHF. The CDR3 nucleotides read TGTGCCAGCAGCAAACTACGGCCAGCGATCTCCACACTACCGGAGCCCCAGCATTTT.

V is TRBV18 and J is TRBJ2-2, with D possibly TRBD1 on 5 matching bases. The V end lost 1 base, the J end lost 1 base, and 7 bases lay between the germline ends. Germline V gene sequence: CDR1 KGHSH, CDR2 LQKENI. The CDR3 is 15 residues long. In DNA, the CDR3 is TGTGCCAGCTCACCACGACAGCAGAACACCGGGGAGCTGTTTTTT. Residues: CASSPRQQNTGELFF.

The J gene is TRBJ1-1, the V gene TRBV6-5; weak D call: TRBD1 (6 bases). Trimming shortened V by 2 bases and J by 2 bases, and 12 bases separated the two germline ends. This CDR3 spans 15 amino acids. Germline-derived CDR1 and CDR2 are MNHEY and SVGAGI. The CDR3 DNA sequence: TGTGCCAGCAGTTACCGAGGGACACCTAACACTGAAGCTTTCTTT. It translates to CASSYRGTPNTEAFF.

This clone has a handful of counts. The gene calls are TRBV29-1 and TRBJ2-2, with D perhaps TRBD1 (6 bases). Germline values: CDR1 SQVTM, CDR2 ANQGSEA. The CDR3 extends over 12 amino acids. With 2 bases removed from V and 7 bases from J, the gap between germline ends came to 8 bases. The CDR3 nucleotides are TGCAGCGTTGAACAGGGGATCGGGGAGCTGTTTTTT. This translates into CSVEQGIGELFF.

V gene TRBV6-6 combines with J gene TRBJ1-1; D might be TRBD1 (5 bases). The CDR3 covers 15 residues. The germline V gene encodes CDR1 MNHNY and CDR2 SVGAGI (reference sequence). With 4 bases removed from V and 0 bases from J, the gap between germline ends came to 12 bases. CDR3 sequence (DNA): TGTGCCAGCAGTTCGTGGGACTTCCTGAACACTGAAGCTTTCTTT. It encodes CASSSWDFLNTEAFF.

V and J are TRBV7-3 and TRBJ2-3, with D tentatively TRBD2 (6 bases). Between the trimmed V and J ends, which lost 4 bases and 2 bases, there was a span of 13 bases. This CDR3 is 15 amino acids long. Germline V lookup: CDR1 SGHTA, CDR2 FQGTGA. CDR3 in DNA: TGTGCCAGCAGCTCATCAGCGGGTTACACAGATACGCAGTATTTT. The encoded protein is CASSSSAGYTDTQYF.

This clone has only one observation. This chain joins TRBV13 and TRBJ2-7; a weak D match, TRBD2 (6 bases). Trimming cost V 2 bases and J 2 bases, with 13 bases left between them. Germline V lookup: CDR1 PRHDT, CDR2 FYEKMQ (reference sequence). This CDR3 spans 15 amino acids. In DNA form, the CDR3 reads TGTGCCAGCAGCTTAAGGGCGGGGTATCCCTACGAGCAGTACTTC. It codes for CASSLRAGYPYEQYF.

The CDR3 nucleotides are TGTGCCTGGAAAAGGAGAGGCGGAGAGACCCAGTACTTC. Its protein is CAWKRRGGETQYF. The V call is TRBV30, the J call TRBJ2-5; D not certain. The germline gives CDR1 GTSNPN, CDR2 SVGIG (reference sequence). The CDR3 runs to 13 residues. V was cut by 4 bases and J by 4 bases, with 13 bases left in between.

The chain has TRBV5-4 and TRBJ2-2; D gene ambiguous. V shed 2 bases and J shed 2 bases, with 13 bases lying between them. Germline loops: CDR1 SGHNT, CDR2 YYREEE (reference sequence). The CDR3 totals 16 residues. CDR3 in amino acids: CASSFSQKRNTGELFF. The CDR3 nucleotides read TGTGCCAGCAGCTTTTCACAAAAGCGCAACACCGGGGAGCTGTTTTTT.

The V call is TRBV19, the J call TRBJ1-5; 10 bases match TRBD1. The CDR3 has 16 residues. Unmatched junction bases numbered 8, after V lost 8 bases and J lost 1 base. Germline CDR1 LNHDA, CDR2 SQIVND (reference sequence). The CDR3 loop reads CASRGQGTLSNQPQHF. The CDR3 DNA is TGTGCCAGTCGGGGACAGGGGACTCTAAGCAATCAGCCCCAGCATTTT.

This sequence joins TRBV6-2 or TRBV6-3 and TRBJ2-5; no definite D call. The CDR3 is 11 amino acids. V gave up 2 bases and J gave up 7 bases, with 5 bases separating them. Per germline, CDR1 MNHEY and CDR2 SVGEGT. CDR3 coding DNA: TGTGCCAGCAGTTACCCCGGGACCCAGTACTTC. Its translation is CASSYPGTQYF.

The rearrangement uses TRBV6-2 or TRBV6-3 and TRBJ1-5, with D perhaps TRBD1 (6 bases). CDR3 length equals 15 residues. Trimming removed 3 bases from V and 2 bases from J, with 11 bases in between. In germline, CDR1 is MNHEY, CDR2 SVGEGT. In nucleotides, the CDR3 is TGTGCCAGCAGTTATGGGGGGGCTGGCAATCAGCCCCAGCATTTT. Its protein is CASSYGGAGNQPQHF.

This clone was counted once. The chain uses TRBV30 and TRBJ1-6; 7 bases line up with TRBD1. The V gene's germline CDR1 is GTSNPN and CDR2 SVGIG (reference sequence). The trim removed 2 bases at V and 9 bases at J, leaving 4 bases unmatched. CDR3 length equals 13 residues. CDR3 in amino acids: CAWSLDRSSPLHF. The CDR3 coding sequence is TGTGCCTGGAGTTTGGACAGGAGTTCACCCCTCCACTTT.

The rearrangement links TRBV6-5 to TRBJ1-6; TRBD1 matches at 7 bases. Trimming removed 2 bases from V and 10 bases from J; junction bases left unmatched: 5. Germline V gene lookup returns CDR1 MNHEY and CDR2 SVGAGI. This CDR3 comprises 14 residues. CDR3 DNA: TGTGCCAGCAGTTACGAGGGGGCGAACTCACCCCTCCACTTT. Translation: CASSYEGANSPLHF.

The CDR3 sequence: CAISEHGTGGNTEAFF. CDR3 nucleotides: TGTGCCATCAGTGAACACGGGACAGGGGGCAACACTGAAGCTTTCTTT. The chain combines TRBV10-3 with TRBJ1-1; 12 bases align to TRBD1. CDR1 and CDR2 (germline): ENHRY, SYGVKD. J gave up 2 bases and V 3 bases, and 4 bases lay outside the gene matches. CDR3 length equals 16 residues.

The chain couples TRBV5-1 to TRBJ1-2; 8 bases are a match to TRBD1. Trimming cost V 0 bases and J 8 bases; bases outside gene matches: 9. The CDR3 loop spans 15 amino acids. CDR1 and CDR2 from the germline V gene are SGHRS and YFSETQ. This CDR3 reads CASSLATDRGSGYTF. For the CDR3, the DNA is TGCGCCAGCAGCTTGGCCACTGACAGGGGATCGGGCTACACCTTC.

The chain uses TRBV5-1 and TRBJ2-7; possibly TRBD1 for D (6 bases). The V end was cut by 2 bases, the J end by 1 base, with 10 bases between. The CDR3 contains 14 residues. CDR1 is SGHRS and CDR2 is YFSETQ in the germline V gene. CDR3 in DNA: TGCGCCAGCAGCTTTCAGGGGCCATCCTACGAGCAGTACTTC. It specifies CASSFQGPSYEQYF.

V usage is TRBV7-2 and J usage is TRBJ2-3; D gene uncertain. Trimming stripped 2 bases from V and 6 bases from J, with 9 bases between. The CDR3 totals 13 residues. Germline assignment: CDR1 SGHTA and CDR2 FQGNSA. The CDR3 loop reads CASSLLSSDTQYF. CDR3 bases: TGTGCCAGCAGCTTATTGTCGAGCGATACGCAGTATTTT.

CDR3 protein: CASSLGGHPGDYGYTF. For the CDR3, the DNA is TGTGCCAGCAGCTTAGGGGGCCACCCAGGGGACTATGGCTACACCTTC. The chain has TRBV11-2 and TRBJ1-2; possible D gene TRBD1, 6 bases. The V gene's germline CDR1 is SGHAT and CDR2 FQNNGV. Trimming stripped 1 base from V and 3 bases from J, with 15 bases between. The CDR3 spans 16 residues.

The chain uses TRBV5-4 and TRBJ1-1; TRBD1 aligns across 7 bases. The CDR3 loop spans 15 amino acids. V shed 4 bases and J 1 base; nucleotides not matched to a gene: 7. The V gene's germline CDR1 is SGHNT and CDR2 YYREEE (reference sequence). For the CDR3, the DNA is TGTGCCAGCAGCGAAGGGACAGTCACGAACACTGAAGCTTTCTTT. Translation: CASSEGTVTNTEAFF.

The chain couples TRBV7-2 to TRBJ2-3, with TRBD2 matching 9 bases. CDR1 and CDR2 (germline): SGHTA, FQGNSA. J gave up 4 bases and V 0 bases, and 5 bases lay outside the gene matches. The CDR3 length is 16 residues. Here the CDR3 reads CASSLASGRQSDTQYF. DNA for the CDR3: TGTGCCAGCAGCTTAGCTAGCGGGAGACAGTCAGATACGCAGTATTTT.

The chain recombines TRBV5-1 with TRBJ1-1; the match to TRBD1 covers 10 bases. The CDR3 consists of 18 residues. The junction had 12 bases not matched to a gene; V was cut back by 3 bases and J by 1 base. Germline V gives CDR1 SGHRS, CDR2 YFSETQ. CDR3 region: CASSSPRGTGVGNTEAFF. The CDR3 DNA follows: TGCGCCAGCAGCTCCCCTCGGGGGACAGGGGTGGGGAACACTGAAGCTTTCTTT. The full variable domain, rest sourced from reference TRBV5-1 and TRBJ1-1, is KAGVTQTPRYLIKTRGQQVTLSCSPISGHRSVSWYQQTPGQGLQFLFEYFSETQRNKGNFPGRFSGRQFSNSRSEMNVSTLELGDSALYLCASSSPRGTGVGNTEAFFGQGTRLTVV.

The chain links TRBV5-1 to TRBJ2-7, with 8 bases identical to TRBD2. V lost 4 bases, J lost 2 bases, and 5 bases stayed unmatched. This CDR3 is 14 amino acids long. Per germline, CDR1 SGHRS and CDR2 YFSETQ. The DNA for the CDR3 is TGCGCCAGCAGCCTCACTAGCGGCCCCTACGAGCAGTACTTC. Its protein product is CASSLTSGPYEQYF.